This T cell receptor (beta chain) was documented in a study of cytomegalovirus exposure and HLA in healthy donors. Note on this clone: As yet, its antigen is unknown.

Overall study results and limits: In a later analysis, most CMV-associated TCR beta chains appeared HLA-restricted. The study labeled 164 TCR beta chains cytomegalovirus-associated.

Amplification used 60 Vbeta primers and 13 Jbeta primers. Clones were sequenced by immunoSEQ multiplex PCR, and TCRdb holds only the in-frame ones, with some missing. The sample yields about 120,000 clones, 70% to 90% seen once. The specimen was PBMCs. The receptor's source is a man aged 35 to 55 in good health and CMV-seronegative.

Written as DNA, the CDR3 is TGTGCCAGCAGGGCCATACAGGGATCGGACTATGGCTACACCTTC. Residues: CASRAIQGSDYGYTF. The V and J genes are TRBV6-6 and TRBJ1-2, with a tentative D call TRBD1 (6 bases). This CDR3 has 15 residues. Germline values: CDR1 MNHNY, CDR2 SVGAGI (reference sequence). V shed 6 bases and J shed 3 bases, with 17 bases lying between them.